Shown below are 16 T cell receptor beta chains from a single sample sequenced in a study of CD8+ T cells in alopecia areata. Reverse transcription of extracted RNA yielded cDNA, which provided the sequencing template. Sequencing used immunoSEQ multiplex PCR; TCRdb keeps in-frame clones, though not all of them. The table has fewer than 250,000 clones, 50% to 60% seen once. The input for sequencing was CD4+ T cells sorted from blood, taken at week 0. The receptors were sampled from a human donor with alopecia areata.

The rearrangement links TRBV29-1 to TRBJ2-2; 11 nucleotides match TRBD2. CDR1 and CDR2 (germline): SQVTM, ANQGSEA. The trim removed 5 bases at V and 4 bases at J, leaving 6 bases unmatched. CDR3 length equals 15 residues. CDR3 nucleotides: TGCAGCGTTTATAGCGGGAGGGGGGTCACCGGGGAGCTGTTTTTT. It codes for CSVYSGRGVTGELFF.

Turning to this clone: This same CDR3 is encoded by further DNA sequences in the sample. The CDR3 coding sequence is TGTGCCTGGAGTTACAGGGGGAACACTGAAGCTTTCTTT. It encodes CAWSYRGNTEAFF. The gene calls are TRBV30 and TRBJ1-1; 7 bases align to TRBD1. Germline V gene data show CDR1 as GTSNPN and CDR2 as SVGIG (reference sequence). The ends lost 2 bases at V and 1 base at J; junction bases unmatched: 1. The CDR3 is 13 residues long.

The V gene is TRBV30, the J gene TRBJ1-2; weak D call: TRBD1 (6 bases). Looked up from germline, CDR1 is GTSNPN and CDR2 is SVGIG (reference sequence). This CDR3 has 15 amino acids. Trimming removed 2 bases at V and 0 bases at J, with 13 bases between. This CDR3 reads CAWSLGEGANYGYTF. CDR3 DNA sequence: TGTGCCTGGAGTCTGGGGGAGGGGGCTAACTATGGCTACACCTTC. The full variable domain, its missing parts supplied by reference TRBV30 and TRBJ1-2, is SQTIHQWPATLVQPVGSPLSLECTVEGTSNPNLYWYRQAAGRGLQLLFYSVGIGQISSEVPQNLSASRPQDRQFILSSKKLLLSDSGFYLCAWSLGEGANYGYTFGSGTRLTVV.

The CDR3 region has the DNA TGTGCCAGCAGCGTTAAGAGCGGACGCACAGATACGCAGTATTTT. Its translation: CASSVKSGRTDTQYF. This chain uses TRBV9 with TRBJ2-3, with a tentative D call TRBD2 (5 bases). Trimming left V 2 bases short and J 1 base short, with 11 bases between. The CDR3 has 15 residues. CDR1 and CDR2 from the germline V gene are SGDLS and YYNGEE.

J is TRBJ1-5 and V is TRBV29-1, with D perhaps TRBD1 (6 bases). The CDR3 covers 13 residues. Germline V gives CDR1 SQVTM, CDR2 ANQGSEA. The ends were cut back, 5 bases at V and 2 bases at J, with 10 bases in the middle. The CDR3 sequence: CSVKDSRNQPQHF. In nucleotides, the CDR3 is TGCAGCGTTAAGGACAGCCGCAATCAGCCCCAGCATTTT. The variable domain in full, with the rest retrieved from reference TRBV29-1 and TRBJ1-5, is SAVISQKPSRDICQRGTSLTIQCQVDSQVTMMFWYRQQPGQSLTLIATANQGSEATYESGFVIDKFPISRPNLTFSTLTVSNMSPEDSSIYLCSVKDSRNQPQHFGDGTRLSIL.

The CDR3 protein is CASSAQTGTETQYF. The CDR3 DNA reads as TGTGCCAGCAGCGCCCAGACAGGGACGGAGACCCAGTACTTC. V is TRBV9 and J is TRBJ2-5, with TRBD1 matching over 7 bases. After removal of 3 bases from V and 5 bases from J, the junction contained 7 bases not matched to a gene. The CDR3 contains 14 residues. CDR1 is SGDLS and CDR2 is YYNGEE in the germline V gene.

The chain has TRBV5-1 and TRBJ2-2; possible D gene TRBD1, 6 bases. Germline loops: CDR1 SGHRS, CDR2 YFSETQ. The CDR3 is 16 residues long. V was clipped by 0 bases and J by 3 bases, with 12 bases between them. This CDR3 reads CASSLVAGADTGELFF. For the CDR3, the DNA is TGCGCCAGCAGCTTGGTGGCAGGGGCGGACACCGGGGAGCTGTTTTTT.

The chain employs TRBV29-1 and TRBJ1-5; D is ambiguous. The CDR3 has 11 residues. V was cut by 6 bases and J by 12 bases, with 15 bases left in between. Germline V gene data show CDR1 as SQVTM and CDR2 as ANQGSEA. CDR3: CSVGDTGFQHF. The DNA for the CDR3 is TGCAGCGTGGGAGACACGGGATTCCAGCATTTT.

This chain uses TRBV29-1 with TRBJ2-6; 9 nucleotides align to TRBD1. The V and J ends lost 3 bases and 2 bases, in that order; junction bases with no gene match: 11. Germline-derived CDR1 and CDR2 are SQVTM and ANQGSEA. The CDR3 consists of 18 residues. In DNA, the CDR3 is TGCAGCGTTGAGGGGAACCCGGGACAGGGACCTGGGGCCAACGTCCTGACTTTC. Its protein is CSVEGNPGQGPGANVLTF.

This clone was seen only a few times. The CDR3 DNA reads as TGTGCCAGCAGTTACTCACGGGACACCTACGAGCAGTACTTC. This sequence encodes CASSYSRDTYEQYF. The V call is TRBV6-5, the J call TRBJ2-7; tentative D call: TRBD1 (6 bases). Germline V lookup: CDR1 MNHEY, CDR2 SVGAGI. The CDR3 sequence is 14 residues long. The V and J ends lost 0 bases and 2 bases respectively, with 8 bases between them.

There are many counts of this clone. This sequence joins TRBV10-3 and TRBJ1-2; 7 bases are a match to TRBD1. The length of the CDR3 is 15 residues. The V gene's germline CDR1 is ENHRY and CDR2 SYGVKD. Losses at the gene ends were 6 bases for V and 0 bases for J; bases not matched to a gene: 7. The CDR3 reads CAISSRTGANYGYTF. The CDR3 DNA reads TGTGCCATCAGCTCCAGGACAGGAGCTAACTATGGCTACACCTTC.

This chain's CDR3 is CASSSGGRGYGYTF. The DNA of the CDR3 is TGTGCCAGCAGTTCAGGGGGCCGGGGCTATGGCTACACCTTC. The chain has TRBV28 and TRBJ1-2; 8 bases fit TRBD1. Germline CDR1 is MDHEN and CDR2 is SYDVKM. CDR3 size: 14 residues. Losses at the gene ends were 4 bases for V and 4 bases for J; bases not matched to a gene: 5.

This clone was seen a handful of times. The rearrangement links TRBV2 to TRBJ2-5, with a weak D call TRBD1 (5 bases). This CDR3 is 17 amino acids long. Germline loops: CDR1 SNHLY, CDR2 FYNNEI. Trimming removed 1 base from V and 1 base from J, with 16 bases in between. The CDR3 loop reads CASSEEWSGLLQETQYF. The DNA for the CDR3 is TGTGCCAGCAGTGAAGAGTGGTCAGGGCTTCTCCAAGAGACCCAGTACTTC.

The chain uses TRBV2 and TRBJ2-3; 8 nucleotides agree with TRBD2. J gave up 1 base and V 6 bases, and 3 bases lay outside the gene matches. The CDR3 contains 14 residues. CDR1 SNHLY and CDR2 FYNNEI come from the germline V gene. The CDR3 DNA follows: TGTGCCAGCAGGAGAGCGGGAGGCACAGATACGCAGTATTTT. Protein sequence: CASRRAGGTDTQYF.

In this sample, this clone turned up once. At one end the junction does not follow the germline gene, possibly because of a read error. In the same sample, other DNA sequences code for this CDR3. The chain employs TRBV5-1 and TRBJ2-5; 10 bases line up with TRBD1. Looked up from germline, CDR1 is SGHRS and CDR2 is YFSETQ. This CDR3 is 14 amino acids long. CDR3: CASSLDRGQETQYF. The CDR3 bases are TGCGCCAGCAGCTTAGACAGGGGGCAAGAAACCCAGTACTTC.

V usage is TRBV25-1 and J usage is TRBJ2-7, with D perhaps TRBD1 (5 bases). Deletions cut 6 bases from V and 5 bases from J, with 11 bases between. The V gene's germline CDR1 is MGHDK and CDR2 SYGVNS. The CDR3 runs 12 residues. CDR3 region: CASRRGFDEQYF. The CDR3 region has the DNA TGTGCCAGCAGAAGGGGATTTGACGAGCAGTACTTC.